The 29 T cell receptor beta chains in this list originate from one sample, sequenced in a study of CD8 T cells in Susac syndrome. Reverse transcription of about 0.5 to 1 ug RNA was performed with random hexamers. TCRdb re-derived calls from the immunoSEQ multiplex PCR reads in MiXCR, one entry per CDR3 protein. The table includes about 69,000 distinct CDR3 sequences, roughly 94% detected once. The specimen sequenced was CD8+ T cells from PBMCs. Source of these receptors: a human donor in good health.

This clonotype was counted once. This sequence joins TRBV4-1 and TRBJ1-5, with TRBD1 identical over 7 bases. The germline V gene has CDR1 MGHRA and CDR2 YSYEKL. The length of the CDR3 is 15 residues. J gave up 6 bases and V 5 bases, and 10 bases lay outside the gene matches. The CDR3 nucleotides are TGCGCCAGCAGCTTCTCCGGGGACAGCGTTCAGCCCCAGCATTTT. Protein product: CASSFSGDSVQPQHF.

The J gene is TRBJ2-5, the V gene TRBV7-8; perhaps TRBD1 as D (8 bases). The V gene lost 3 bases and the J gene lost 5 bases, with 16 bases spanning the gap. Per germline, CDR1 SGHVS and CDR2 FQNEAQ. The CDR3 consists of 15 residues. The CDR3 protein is CASSLIQGGRETQYF. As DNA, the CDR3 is TGTGCCAGCAGCTTGATACAGGGGGGGCGGGAGACCCAGTACTTC.

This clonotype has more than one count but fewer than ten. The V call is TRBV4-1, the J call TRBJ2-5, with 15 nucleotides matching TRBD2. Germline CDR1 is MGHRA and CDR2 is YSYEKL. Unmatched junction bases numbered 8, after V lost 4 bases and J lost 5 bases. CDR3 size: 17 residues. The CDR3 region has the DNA TGCGCCAGCAGCCTGGGACTAGCGGGGGGCCCTACCGAGACCCAGTACTTC. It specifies CASSLGLAGGPTETQYF.

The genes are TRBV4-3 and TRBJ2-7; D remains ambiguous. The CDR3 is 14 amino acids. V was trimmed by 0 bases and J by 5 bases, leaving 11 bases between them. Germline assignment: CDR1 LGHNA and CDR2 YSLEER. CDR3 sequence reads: CASSQEVGWNEQYV. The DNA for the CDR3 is TGCGCCAGCAGCCAAGAGGTAGGGTGGAACGAGCAGTACGTC.

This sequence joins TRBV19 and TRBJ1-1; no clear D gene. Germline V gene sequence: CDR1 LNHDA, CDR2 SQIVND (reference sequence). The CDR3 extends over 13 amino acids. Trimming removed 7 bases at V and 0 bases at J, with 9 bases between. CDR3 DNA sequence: TGTGCCAGTAATGAACATGTGAACACTGAAGCTTTCTTT. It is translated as CASNEHVNTEAFF.

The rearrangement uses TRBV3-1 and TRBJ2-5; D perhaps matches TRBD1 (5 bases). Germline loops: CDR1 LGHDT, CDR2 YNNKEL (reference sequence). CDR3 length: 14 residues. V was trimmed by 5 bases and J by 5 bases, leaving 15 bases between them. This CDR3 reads CASSSMAQAETQYF. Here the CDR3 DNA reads TGTGCCAGCAGCTCAATGGCACAGGCGGAGACCCAGTACTTC.

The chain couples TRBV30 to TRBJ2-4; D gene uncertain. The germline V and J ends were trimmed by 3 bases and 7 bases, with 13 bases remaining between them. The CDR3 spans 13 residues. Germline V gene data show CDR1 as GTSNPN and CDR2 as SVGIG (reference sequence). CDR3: CAWRSGVGNIQYF. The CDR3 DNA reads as TGTGCCTGGAGGTCAGGAGTTGGGAACATTCAGTACTTC.

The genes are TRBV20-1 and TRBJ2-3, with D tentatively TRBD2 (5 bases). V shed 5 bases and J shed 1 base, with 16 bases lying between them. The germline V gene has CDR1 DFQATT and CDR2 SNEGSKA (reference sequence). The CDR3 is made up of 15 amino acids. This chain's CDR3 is CSAPREAVRTDTQYF. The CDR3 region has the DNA TGCAGTGCTCCCCGGGAAGCGGTCCGCACAGATACGCAGTATTTT.

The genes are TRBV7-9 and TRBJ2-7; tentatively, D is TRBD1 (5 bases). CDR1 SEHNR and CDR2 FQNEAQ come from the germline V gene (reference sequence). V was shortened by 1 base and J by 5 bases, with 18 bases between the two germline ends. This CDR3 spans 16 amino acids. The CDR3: CASSLGSDSWSDEQYF. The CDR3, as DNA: TGTGCCAGCAGCTTAGGGTCCGACAGTTGGTCCGACGAGCAGTACTTC.

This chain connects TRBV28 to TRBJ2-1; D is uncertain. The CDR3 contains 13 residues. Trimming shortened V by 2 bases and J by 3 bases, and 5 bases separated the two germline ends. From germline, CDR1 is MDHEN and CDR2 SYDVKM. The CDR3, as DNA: TGTGCCAGCAGTTTAAGTGACTACAATGAGCAGTTCTTC. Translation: CASSLSDYNEQFF.

CDR3 sequence reads: CASSSHRLAGTEGELFF. CDR3 bases: TGTGCCAGCAGCTCTCACCGACTAGCGGGTACCGAAGGGGAGCTGTTTTTT. The chain recombines TRBV7-2 with TRBJ2-2; 10 nucleotides line up with TRBD2. The length of the CDR3 is 17 residues. Germline V gene data show CDR1 as SGHTA and CDR2 as FQGNSA. V was pared by 4 bases and J by 8 bases, with 13 bases of the junction left unmatched.

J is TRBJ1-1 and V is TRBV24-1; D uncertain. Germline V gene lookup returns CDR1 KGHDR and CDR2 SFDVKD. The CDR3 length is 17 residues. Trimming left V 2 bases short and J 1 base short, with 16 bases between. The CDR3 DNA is TGTGCCACCAGTGATTCGAGCGTTGGTTTGCAGAACACTGAAGCTTTCTTT. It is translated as CATSDSSVGLQNTEAFF.

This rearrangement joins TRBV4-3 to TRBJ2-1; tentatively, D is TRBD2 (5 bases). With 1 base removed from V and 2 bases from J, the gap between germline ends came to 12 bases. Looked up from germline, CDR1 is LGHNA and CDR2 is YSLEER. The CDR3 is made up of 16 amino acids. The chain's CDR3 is CASSQGASGAYNEQFF. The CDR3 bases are TGCGCCAGCAGCCAAGGGGCCAGCGGAGCCTACAATGAGCAGTTCTTC.

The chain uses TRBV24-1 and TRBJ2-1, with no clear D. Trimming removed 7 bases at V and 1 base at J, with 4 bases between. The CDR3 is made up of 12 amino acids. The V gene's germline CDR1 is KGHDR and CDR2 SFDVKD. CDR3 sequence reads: CATRSSYNEQFF. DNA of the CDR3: TGTGCCACCAGGAGTTCCTACAATGAGCAGTTCTTC.

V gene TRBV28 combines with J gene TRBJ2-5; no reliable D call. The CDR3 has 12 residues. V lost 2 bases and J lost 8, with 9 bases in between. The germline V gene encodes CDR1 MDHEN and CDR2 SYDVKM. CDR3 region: CASSLSLNTQYF. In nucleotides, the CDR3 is TGTGCCAGCAGTTTAAGTTTAAATACCCAGTACTTC. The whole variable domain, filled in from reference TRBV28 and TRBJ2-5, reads DVKVTQSSRYLVKRTGEKVFLECVQDMDHENMFWYRQDPGLGLRLIYFSYDVKMKEKGDIPEGYSVSREKKERFSLILESASTNQTSMYLCASSLSLNTQYFGPGTRLLVL.

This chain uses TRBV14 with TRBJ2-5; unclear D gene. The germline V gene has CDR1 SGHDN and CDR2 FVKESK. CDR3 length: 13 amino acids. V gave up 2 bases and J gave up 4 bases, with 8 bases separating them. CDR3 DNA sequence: TGTGCCAGCAGCCAACGCCTCAGAGAGACCCAGTACTTC. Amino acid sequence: CASSQRLRETQYF.

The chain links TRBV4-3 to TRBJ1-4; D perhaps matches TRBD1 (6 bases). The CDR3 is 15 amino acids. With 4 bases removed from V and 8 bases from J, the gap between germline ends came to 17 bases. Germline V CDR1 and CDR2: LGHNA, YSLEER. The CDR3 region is CASSPSRGMAEKLFF. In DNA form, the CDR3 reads TGCGCCAGCAGCCCCTCCAGGGGAATGGCAGAAAAACTGTTTTTT.

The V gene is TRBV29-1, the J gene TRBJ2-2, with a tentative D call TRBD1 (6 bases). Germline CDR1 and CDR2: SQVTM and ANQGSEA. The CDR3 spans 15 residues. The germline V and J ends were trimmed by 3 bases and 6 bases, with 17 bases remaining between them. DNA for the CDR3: TGCAGCGTTGATAGGGGGTCCGAGGGAGCCGGGGAGCTGTTTTTT. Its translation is CSVDRGSEGAGELFF.

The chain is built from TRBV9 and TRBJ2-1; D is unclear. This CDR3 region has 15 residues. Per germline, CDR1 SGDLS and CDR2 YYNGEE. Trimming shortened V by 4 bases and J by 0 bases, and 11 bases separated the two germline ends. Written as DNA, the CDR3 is TGTGCCAGCAGCCCGGACGGGTTCTCCTACAATGAGCAGTTCTTC. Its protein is CASSPDGFSYNEQFF.

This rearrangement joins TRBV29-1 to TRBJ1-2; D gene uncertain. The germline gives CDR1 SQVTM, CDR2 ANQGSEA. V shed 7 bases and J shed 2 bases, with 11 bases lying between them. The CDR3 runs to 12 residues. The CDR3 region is CSANEQNYGYTF. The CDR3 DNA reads TGCAGCGCGAACGAACAGAACTATGGCTACACCTTC.

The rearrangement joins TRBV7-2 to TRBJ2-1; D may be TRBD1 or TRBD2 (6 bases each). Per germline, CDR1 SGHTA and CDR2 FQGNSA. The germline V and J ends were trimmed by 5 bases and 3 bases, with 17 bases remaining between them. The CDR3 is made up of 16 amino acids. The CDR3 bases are TGTGCCAGCAGCCCAAAGGGGGGCGCGATCTACAATGAGCAGTTCTTC. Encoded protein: CASSPKGGAIYNEQFF.

CDR3 nucleotides: TGTGCCAGCAGCTTAGTAGGAGGAGGGACCCACACTGAAGCTTTCTTT. It specifies CASSLVGGGTHTEAFF. The chain couples TRBV7-9 to TRBJ1-1, with D tentatively TRBD1 (5 bases). V lost 1 base and J lost 3, with 15 bases in between. This CDR3 contains 16 residues. Germline CDR1 SEHNR, CDR2 FQNEAQ (reference sequence).

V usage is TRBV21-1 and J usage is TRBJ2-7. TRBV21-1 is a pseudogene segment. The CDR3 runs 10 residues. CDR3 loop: CASTSGRQYV. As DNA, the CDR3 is TGTGCCAGCACCTCTGGCCGGCAGTACGTC.

The CDR3 spells CASSLGQGVGGLAGDNEQFF. DNA for the CDR3: TGTGCCAGCAGCTTAGGTCAGGGAGTCGGTGGGCTAGCGGGGGACAATGAGCAGTTCTTC. The chain employs TRBV11-1 and TRBJ2-1, with 10 bases matching TRBD2. J gave up 5 bases and V 1 base, and 17 bases lay outside the gene matches. The CDR3 is 20 amino acids. Per germline, CDR1 SGHAT and CDR2 FQDESV (reference sequence).

The CDR3: CSVEDPGGSYNEQFF. CDR3 bases: TGCAGCGTTGAAGATCCAGGGGGCTCTTACAATGAGCAGTTCTTC. J is TRBJ2-1 and V is TRBV29-1, with TRBD1 matching 8 bases. Germline trimming cut 0 bases from V and 4 bases from J; bases unmatched to any gene: 5. CDR3 length: 15 residues. Germline V gives CDR1 SQVTM, CDR2 ANQGSEA.

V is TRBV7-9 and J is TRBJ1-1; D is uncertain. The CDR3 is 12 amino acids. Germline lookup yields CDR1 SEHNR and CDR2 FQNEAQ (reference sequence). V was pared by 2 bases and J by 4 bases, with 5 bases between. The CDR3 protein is CASSLLATEAFF. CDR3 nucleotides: TGTGCCAGCAGCTTATTGGCCACTGAAGCTTTCTTT. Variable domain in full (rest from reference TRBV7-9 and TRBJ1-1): DTGVSQNPRHKITKRGQNVTFRCDPISEHNRLYWYRQTLGQGPEFLTYFQNEAQLEKSRLLSDRFSAERPKGSFSTLEIQRTEQGDSAMYLCASSLLATEAFFGQGTRLTVV.

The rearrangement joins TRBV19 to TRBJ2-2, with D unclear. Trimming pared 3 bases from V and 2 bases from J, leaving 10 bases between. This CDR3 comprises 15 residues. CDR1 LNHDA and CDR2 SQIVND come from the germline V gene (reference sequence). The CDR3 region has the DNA TGTGCCAGTAGTATTGGTCAGAGAAACACCGGGGAGCTGTTTTTT. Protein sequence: CASSIGQRNTGELFF. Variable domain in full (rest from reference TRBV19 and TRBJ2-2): DGGITQSPKYLFRKEGQNVTLSCEQNLNHDAMYWYRQDPGQGLRLIYYSQIVNDFQKGDIAEGYSVSREKKESFPLTVTSAQKNPTAFYLCASSIGQRNTGELFFGEGSRLTVL.

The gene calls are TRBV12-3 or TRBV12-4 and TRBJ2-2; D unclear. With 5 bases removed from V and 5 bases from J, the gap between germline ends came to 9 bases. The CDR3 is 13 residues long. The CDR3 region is CASSPSRTGELFF. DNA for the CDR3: TGTGCCAGCAGTCCGTCCCGTACCGGGGAGCTGTTTTTT.

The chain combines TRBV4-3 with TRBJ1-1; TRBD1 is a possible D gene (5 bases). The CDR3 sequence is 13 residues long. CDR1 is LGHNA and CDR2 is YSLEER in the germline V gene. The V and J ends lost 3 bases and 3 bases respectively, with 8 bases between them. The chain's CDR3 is CASSQVQDTEAFF. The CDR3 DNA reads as TGCGCCAGCAGCCAGGTACAGGACACTGAAGCTTTCTTT.